What follows is one T cell receptor beta chain and its context. Everyone who donated was a Caucasian adult who lived in Nashville, Tennessee. The data are from a study of shared clonotypes between healthy human individuals. Across the whole study: In total, the donors were a couple of women and a few men aged 18 to 49.

This CDR3 has 16 residues. CDR1 LNHDA and CDR2 SQIVND come from the germline V gene (reference sequence). Trimming removed 3 bases from V and 0 bases from J; junction bases left unmatched: 6. Clones were sequenced by immunoSEQ multiplex PCR, and TCRdb holds only the in-frame ones, with some missing. Of hundreds of thousands of clones detected, approximately 73% appear once; the ten largest clones hold around 1.8%. Source material: memory CD4+ T cells sorted from blood. Subset: CD45RA-negative fraction. The V and J genes are TRBV19 and TRBJ2-3; 7 positions match TRBD2. This receptor was obtained from a woman aged 25 to 45 in good health. The CDR3 sequence is CASSIKRDSSTDTQYF. DNA for the CDR3: TGTGCCAGTAGTATTAAGCGGGACTCTAGCACAGATACGCAGTATTTT.